This is a list of T cell receptor beta chains from one sample in a study of beta chain features in type 1 diabetes. Clones were sequenced by immunoSEQ multiplex PCR, and TCRdb holds only the in-frame ones, with some missing. The table has a few hundred thousand clones, approximately 12% seen once. The sequenced material came from naive CD4+ T cells from blood. The receptor set was obtained from a woman younger than 30 with type 1 diabetes. Each CDR3 is given with its conserved first and last residue. A row's size may be missing; if present it is once, few, many or a size class.

TRBV5-1	TRBJ2-4	few	17	CASTKATGTGSKNIQYF
TRBV29-1	TRBJ2-7	few	12	CSAQGNTYEQYF
TRBV5-4	TRBJ2-7	few	15	CASSGGGLVGYEQYF
TRBV18	TRBJ1-2	.	11	CASSEVDGYTF
TRBV30	TRBJ2-3	few	16	CAWSVLGSPGTDTQYF
TRBV7-8	TRBJ2-3	.	15	CASSPHRPGTDTQYF
TRBV25-1	TRBJ2-7	few	13	CASSVGGPYEQYF
TRBV30	TRBJ2-7	few	17	CAWSVSRTSGIRDEQYF
TRBV30	TRBJ1-2	.	10	CARQDYGYTF
TRBV30	TRBJ2-5	.	13	CAWQAGDGETQYF
TRBV14	TRBJ2-7	.	14	CASSQGVAFYEQYF
TRBV9	TRBJ2-5	few	14	CASSNRQGGSTQYF
TRBV29-1	TRBJ2-3	few	11	CSVTGGATQYF
TRBV2	TRBJ1-5	.	15	CASSEAAGVGQPQHF
TRBV13	TRBJ1-3	.	14	CASSGRGSGNTIYF
TRBV29-1	TRBJ2-1	.	14	CSGLGGVSGNEQFF
TRBV5-1	TRBJ2-6	.	16	CASRGQGMSGANVLTF
TRBV4-1	TRBJ2-7	.	13	CASSRPGLYEQYF
TRBV5-6	TRBJ2-2	few	16	CASSLEQGTNTGELFF
TRBV2	TRBJ1-6	few	14	CASIQDRGGSPLHF
TRBV6-5	TRBJ2-7	.	13	CASSNGLAGEQYF
TRBV11-2	TRBJ1-1	few	12	CASTYAPTEAFF
TRBV4-1	TRBJ1-2	few	16	CASSYGTVISNYGYTF
TRBV20-1	TRBJ2-1	few	11	CSAPSFDEQFF
TRBV19	TRBJ1-6	few	14	CASSIPGDNSPLHF
TRBV9	TRBJ1-2	few	15	CASSAGTVANYGYTF
TRBV9	TRBJ2-1	few	15	CASSSRLSERNEQFF
TRBV9	TRBJ2-1	few	14	CASASGSSYNEQFF
TRBV9	TRBJ1-6	.	18	CASSVAPGQGANNSPLHF
TRBV5-1	TRBJ2-7	.	15	CASSLAGHSSYEQYF
TRBV7-2	TRBJ2-4	.	14	CASSFDRGVHIQYF
TRBV10-3	TRBJ1-1	.	13	CAINREPNTEAFF
TRBV7-2	TRBJ2-1	few	16	CASSSTGGLVYNEQFF
TRBV9	TRBJ1-4	.	16	CASSVAGTGVNEKLFF
TRBV27	TRBJ1-5	few	15	CASSPSTGGNQPQHF
TRBV5-4	TRBJ1-1	.	15	CASSLEGQGNTEAFF
TRBV7-2	TRBJ2-5	few	14	CASSLIGAKETQYF
TRBV10-3	TRBJ2-5	few	16	CAISEQTRVGAETQYF
TRBV9	TRBJ2-7	.	13	CASSARQGGEQYF
TRBV29-1	TRBJ1-1	few	13	CSVEGRANTEAFF
TRBV7-9	TRBJ2-5	few	13	CASSPGAGETQYF
TRBV5-4	TRBJ2-2	few	14	CASSLELDTGELFF
TRBV4-1	TRBJ2-7	.	15	CASSHPGGFAYEQYF
TRBV21-1	TRBJ2-1	.	15	CASSKDLAGGPSQFF
TRBV9	TRBJ1-6	few	15	CASSLQGTEFSPLHF
TRBV9	TRBJ1-1	.	13	CASSVGPGSEAFF
TRBV30	TRBJ1-5	once	13	CAWSVLGGQPQHF
TRBV7-9	TRBJ2-3	few	15	CASSPPGSLTDTQYF
TRBV5-4	TRBJ2-5	.	16	CASSLGSVAGQETQYF
TRBV23-1	TRBJ2-1	few	11	CASGIAGWQFF
TRBV5-6	TRBJ2-4	.	15	CASSLEDGQVNIQYF
TRBV20-1	TRBJ2-1	few	11	CSAPLFNEQFF